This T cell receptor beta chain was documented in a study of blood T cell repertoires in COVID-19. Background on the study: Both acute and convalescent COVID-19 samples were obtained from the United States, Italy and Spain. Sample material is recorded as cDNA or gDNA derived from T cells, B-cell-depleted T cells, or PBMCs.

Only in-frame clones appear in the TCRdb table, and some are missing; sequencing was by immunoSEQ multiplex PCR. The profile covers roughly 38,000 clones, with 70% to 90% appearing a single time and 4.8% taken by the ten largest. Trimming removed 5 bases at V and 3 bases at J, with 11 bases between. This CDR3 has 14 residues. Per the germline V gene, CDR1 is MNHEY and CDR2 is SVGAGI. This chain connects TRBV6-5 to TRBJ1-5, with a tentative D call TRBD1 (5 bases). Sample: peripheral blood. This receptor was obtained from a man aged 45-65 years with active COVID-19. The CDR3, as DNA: TGTGCCAGCAGTCCCGACAGTTCCAATCAGCCCCAGCATTTT. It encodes CASSPDSSNQPQHF.